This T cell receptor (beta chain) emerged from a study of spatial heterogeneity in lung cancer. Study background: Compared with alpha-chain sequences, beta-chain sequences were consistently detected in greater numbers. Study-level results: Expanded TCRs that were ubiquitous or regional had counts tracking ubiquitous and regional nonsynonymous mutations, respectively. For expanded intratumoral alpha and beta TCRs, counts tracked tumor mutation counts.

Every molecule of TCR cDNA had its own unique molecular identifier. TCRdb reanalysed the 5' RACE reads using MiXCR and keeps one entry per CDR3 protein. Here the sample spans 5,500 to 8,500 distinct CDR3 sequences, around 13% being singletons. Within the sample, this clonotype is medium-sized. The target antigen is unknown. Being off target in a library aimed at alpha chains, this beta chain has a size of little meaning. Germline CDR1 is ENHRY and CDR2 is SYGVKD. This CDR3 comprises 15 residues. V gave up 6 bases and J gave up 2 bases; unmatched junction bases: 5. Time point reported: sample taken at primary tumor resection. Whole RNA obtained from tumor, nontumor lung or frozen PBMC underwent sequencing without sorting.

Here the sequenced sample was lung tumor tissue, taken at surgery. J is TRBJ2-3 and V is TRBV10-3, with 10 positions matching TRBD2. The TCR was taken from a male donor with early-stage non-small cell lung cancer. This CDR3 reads CAIRDLAGATDTQYF. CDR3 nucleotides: TGTGCCATCAGAGATCTAGCGGGGGCCACAGATACGCAGTATTTT.